The present TCR beta chain was sequenced within a study of shared clonotypes between healthy human individuals (TCRdb year 2020). Concerning the study at large: The cohort comprised two women and a few men aged 18 to 49 years. For each donor, three plates each were used for CD4 naive and CD4 memory, two plates were used for CD8 naive, and one plate was used for CD8 memory. To estimate repertoire size and how much clonotype sharing occurs between individuals, the study deeply sequenced the blood TCR repertoires of about 5 healthy adults. Different laboratories and diverse techniques were used to prepare libraries and sequence TCR repertoires, to increase sequencing depth and limit assay-specific biases. Each donor's leukapheresis produced roughly between roughly 0.85 and 10 billion PBMCs.

Beyond this particular receptor, the publication reports: Sampling was restricted to blood, and TCR repertoires in tissue are likely to differ from TCR repertoires in blood. Estimated clonotype richness was generally larger for naive than for memory subsets. Incomplete sequencing was indicated by rarefaction of sorted-subset datasets, despite the large sequencing depth. Clonotypes shared by all four sorted-subset donors showed higher generation probabilities than non-shared clonotypes. Because the study included only a small number of donors, the genetic and exposure-history diversity represented was limited. Across several donors, about 5% of naive CD4, roughly 3.5% of naive CD8, 2% to 2.5% of memory CD4, and approximately 0.42% of memory CD8 clonotypes were shared. Based on pairwise subsampling, the degree of clonotype sharing among donors was expected to be affected by sequencing depth.

The donors were healthy, HIV-negative adults with no recently reported acute infections or vaccinations. Every donor was a Caucasian adult residing in Nashville, Tennessee, USA. CD4+ T cells were enriched through magnetic negative selection, after which naive cells were positively selected on CD45RA and the remaining negative fraction served as the memory subset. After blood collection by leukapheresis, PBMCs were isolated using Ficoll-Histopaque density gradient centrifugation and then cryopreserved in the vapor phase of liquid nitrogen. Analytical flow cytometry was used to check the purity and quantity of each magnetically sorted T cell population. From each sorted fraction, genomic DNA was isolated and quantified by UV absorbance on a Nanodrop 2000c. TCR CDR3 regions were amplified from genomic DNA by multiplex PCR using the deep immunoSEQ assay. Extracted genomic DNA from each cell subset was distributed evenly across all wells of several immunoSEQ 96-well plates, and each plate was treated as a replicate. Each replicate PCR for sorted subsets received 150 to 250 ng genomic DNA, equal to about 30,000 T cell genomes. Purified libraries were quantified with a Qubit 3.0 fluorometer, sized on a Bioanalyzer 2100, and re-quantified with the KAPA Library Quantification kit. Every immunoSEQ 96-well plate was sequenced on a dedicated single-read 150-cycle Illumina NextSeq 550 flow cell. In the authors' own workflow: Because only junctional sequences without quality scores were contained in the immunoSEQ output, filtering matching that applied to full-length reads could not be performed. Sequences were annotated with PyIR, a Python wrapper for IgBLAST v1.9, and V/J genes and CDR3 were assigned using IMGT germline references. Any read was removed if the V/J assignment was weak (E-value above 1e-6), the CDR3 was missing, or the read contained stop codons, out-of-frame junctions, or ambiguous translated residues. V3J clonotypes were defined by identical inferred V gene, J gene, and CDR3 amino acid sequence. Percentage overlap between repertoires was computed as shared unique clonotypes divided by the size of the smaller repertoire. Three approaches were used to assess repertoire richness: RTK rarefaction, the Chao1 estimator, and Recon v2.1 estimates of unobserved clonotypes. Generation probabilities for all TCRbeta clonotypes obtained by the gDNA method from a few donors were computed using OLGA. TCRdb retrieved this table from immuneACCESS and kept in-frame rearrangements only. Not all clones are present; in checked studies, unresolved V genes account for under half, and no reason is known for the remainder. The DNA gave D and trimming, while V, J and clone size come from that table. This sample gives 2 million to 2.5 million clones in total; 80% to 95% of them show up just once. Of the sample, 0.35% to 0.45% falls within the top ten clones.

Worth noting for this clone: The antigen it recognizes is unknown. No clone much larger than this one lies a single base away; base qualities are absent. Other DNA sequences of this sample code for an identical CDR3.

V is clipped by 0 bases and J by 1 base, and the sequence between their germline boundaries is 6 bases long. CDR1 SGDLS and CDR2 YYNGEE are derived from the germline V gene. The CDR3 runs 14 residues from the cysteine to the phenylalanine. This entry keeps only the CDR3 DNA: 42 bases, framed from base 1. Material for sequencing was naive CD4+ T cells from PBMCs. The cell subset or site label on this specimen signifies: CD45RA+ positively selected. This chain is built from TRBV9 and TRBJ2-3; the D segment cannot be called with confidence. This sequence was found in a man younger than 30 in good health. Some clones in this sample may be carry-over from other donors' samples. The nucleotide sequence reads TGTGCCAGCAGCGTAGCTCTCGGCACAGATACGCAGTATTTT. Its amino acids are CASSVALGTDTQYF.